This T cell receptor (beta chain) was observed in a study of CD8+ T cells in alopecia areata. The sequencing template was cDNA reverse transcribed from extracted RNA. Profiled with immunoSEQ multiplex PCR; TCRdb holds only in-frame clones, not every one. In the table there are 100,000 to 150,000 clones, 45% to 60% of which are singletons. CDR3 length equals 15 residues. V was clipped by 1 base and J by 5 bases; unmatched bases: 6. Germline CDR1 reads SGHRS; CDR2 reads YFSETQ. This clone was counted between two and nine times. The receptor's source is a human donor with alopecia areata. The chain combines TRBV5-1 with TRBJ1-2, with 9 positions matching TRBD1. This specimen consisted of CD4+ T cells sorted from blood, obtained at week 0. This chain's CDR3 is CASSLTPGQGYGYTF. The CDR3 nucleotides read TGCGCCAGCAGCTTGACGCCGGGACAGGGATATGGCTACACCTTC.